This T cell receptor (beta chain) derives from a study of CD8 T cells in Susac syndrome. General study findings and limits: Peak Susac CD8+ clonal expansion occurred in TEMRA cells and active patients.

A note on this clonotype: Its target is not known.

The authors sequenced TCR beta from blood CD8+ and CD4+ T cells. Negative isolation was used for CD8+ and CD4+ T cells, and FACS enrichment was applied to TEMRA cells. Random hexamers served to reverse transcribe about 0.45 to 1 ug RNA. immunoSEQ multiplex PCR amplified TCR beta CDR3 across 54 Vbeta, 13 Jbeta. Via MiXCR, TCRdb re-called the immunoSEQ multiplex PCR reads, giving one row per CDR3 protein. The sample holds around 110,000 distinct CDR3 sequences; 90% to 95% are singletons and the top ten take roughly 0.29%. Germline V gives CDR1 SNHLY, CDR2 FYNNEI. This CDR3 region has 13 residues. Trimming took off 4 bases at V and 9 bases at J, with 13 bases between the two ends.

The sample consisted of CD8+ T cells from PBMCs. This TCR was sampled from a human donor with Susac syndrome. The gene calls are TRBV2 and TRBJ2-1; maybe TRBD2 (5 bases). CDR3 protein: CASSAGAGSEQFF. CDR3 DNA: TGTGCCAGCAGTGCTGGCGCGGGTAGTGAGCAGTTCTTC.